The T cell receptor beta chain under discussion was sequenced for a study of blood T cell repertoires in COVID-19. With 4 bases removed from V and 4 bases from J, the gap between germline ends came to 5 bases. The germline V gene has CDR1 SGDLS and CDR2 YYNGEE. CDR3 length equals 11 residues. Sequencing used immunoSEQ multiplex PCR; TCRdb keeps in-frame clones, though not all of them. The top ten clones hold 0.95% to 1.5% of a sample with about 200,000 clones, roughly nine tenths of them seen once. The rearrangement uses TRBV9 and TRBJ1-1, with unresolved D. The sample comprised peripheral blood. This sequence was found in a young man with acute or convalescent COVID-19. The CDR3 region is CASSPRTEAFF. In nucleotides, the CDR3 is TGTGCCAGCAGCCCTCGCACTGAAGCTTTCTTT.